Presented here are 3 T cell receptor beta chains from one specimen sequenced in a study of blood T cell repertoires in COVID-19. Sequenced by immunoSEQ multiplex PCR; TCRdb stores in-frame clones only, minus some. The data contain about 140,000 clones, 60% to 85% of them singletons. Sequenced material: peripheral blood. The receptors here all came from a man aged 45-65 years with acute or convalescent COVID-19.

The chain carries TRBV28 and TRBJ1-3; no definite D call. The CDR3 loop spans 13 amino acids. Germline V CDR1 and CDR2: MDHEN, SYDVKM. The V end lost 6 bases, the J end lost 0 bases, and 6 bases lay between the germline ends. Here the CDR3 DNA reads TGTGCCAGCAGCCGGGGCTCTGGAAACACCATATATTTT. It encodes CASSRGSGNTIYF.

A note on this clone: At one of its ends the junction is not consistent with the germline gene, which may arise from a read error. The J gene is TRBJ1-5, the V gene TRBV6-1, with D maybe TRBD1 (5 bases). CDR1 is MNHNS and CDR2 is SASEGT in the germline V gene. The CDR3 loop spans 15 amino acids. In DNA, the CDR3 is TGTGCCAGCAGCGAAGGACGGGGGTTCTTTCAGCCCCAGCATTTT. Amino acids: CASSEGRGFFQPQHF.

The J gene is TRBJ1-3, the V gene TRBV7-9; TRBD1 agrees at 10 bases. Germline V gene lookup returns CDR1 SEHNR and CDR2 FQNEAQ (reference sequence). This CDR3 has 16 residues. The junction had 7 bases not matched to a gene; V was cut back by 5 bases and J by 3 bases. CDR3 nucleotide sequence: TGTGCCAGCAGCCTACGACAGGGGGCGCGTGGAAACACCATATATTTT. Protein: CASSLRQGARGNTIYF.